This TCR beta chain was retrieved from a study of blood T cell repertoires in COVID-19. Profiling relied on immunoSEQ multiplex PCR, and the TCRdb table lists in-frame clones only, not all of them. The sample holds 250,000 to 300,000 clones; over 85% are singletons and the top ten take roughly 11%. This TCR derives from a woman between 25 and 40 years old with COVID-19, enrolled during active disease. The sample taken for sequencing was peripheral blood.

The CDR3 loop is CASRVTGEGYTF. CDR3 DNA: TGTGCCAGCAGGGTTACAGGGGAGGGCTACACCTTC. V is TRBV2 and J is TRBJ1-2; 7 bases align to TRBD1. With 6 bases clipped from V and 8 bases from J, the junction kept 6 bases outside the gene matches. This CDR3 has 12 amino acids. Germline loops: CDR1 SNHLY, CDR2 FYNNEI.